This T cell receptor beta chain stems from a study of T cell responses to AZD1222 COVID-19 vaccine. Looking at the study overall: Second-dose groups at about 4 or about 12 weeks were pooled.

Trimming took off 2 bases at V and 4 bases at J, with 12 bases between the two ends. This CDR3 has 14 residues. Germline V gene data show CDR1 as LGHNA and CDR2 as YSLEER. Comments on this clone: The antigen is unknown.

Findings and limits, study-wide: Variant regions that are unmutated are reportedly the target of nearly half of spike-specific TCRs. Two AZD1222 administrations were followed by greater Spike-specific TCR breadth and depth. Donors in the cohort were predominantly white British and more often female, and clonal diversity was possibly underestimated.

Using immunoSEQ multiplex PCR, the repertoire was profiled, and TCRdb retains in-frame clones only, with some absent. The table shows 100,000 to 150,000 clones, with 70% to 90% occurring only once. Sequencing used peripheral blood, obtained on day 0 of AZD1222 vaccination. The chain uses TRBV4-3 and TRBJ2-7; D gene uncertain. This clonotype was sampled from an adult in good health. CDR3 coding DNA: TGCGCCAGCAGCCAACAGATGGGCGAATACGAGCAGTACTTC. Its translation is CASSQQMGEYEQYF.